This passage covers 22 T cell receptor beta chains from one sample sequenced in a study of OX40 agonist ivuxolimab in advanced cancers. Library preparation was by the immunoSEQ multiplex PCR assay. The table was pulled from immuneACCESS by TCRdb, which kept in-frame rearrangements only. Such tables lose some clones; where checked, under half of the loss comes from unresolved V genes, and the rest has no known cause. The sample data list 15,000 to 17,000 clones, and about three quarters of these were observed just once. The top ten hold 41% of the sample. The sample in question was CD4+ or CD8+ T cells sorted from blood, obtained in a trial of the OX40 agonist ivuxolimab. All receptors come from an adult with an advanced solid tumor such as melanoma, head and neck, liver or kidney cancer.

The sample holds one count of this clone. This chain links TRBV6-5 with TRBJ2-7, with D possibly TRBD1 on 6 matching bases. The CDR3 has 12 amino acids. The germline CDR1 and CDR2 sequences are MNHEY and SVGAGI. The V end was cut by 6 bases, the J end by 3 bases, with 9 bases between. In DNA form, the CDR3 reads TGTGCCAGCAGACGAGGGGGCTACGAGCAGTACTTC. This translates into CASRRGGYEQYF.

This rearrangement joins TRBV11-2 to TRBJ2-7; D unclear. Germline V lookup: CDR1 SGHAT, CDR2 FQNNGV. The CDR3 contains 13 residues. Deletions cut 1 base from V and 4 bases from J, with 8 bases between. The CDR3: CASSLAVEYEQYF. Written as DNA, the CDR3 is TGTGCCAGCAGCTTAGCAGTGGAGTACGAGCAGTACTTC.

This clone has just one count. The rearrangement joins TRBV4-2 to TRBJ2-7; weak D call: TRBD2 (5 bases). Trimming took 6 bases from V and 2 from J, leaving 14 bases between them. Germline CDR1 is LGHNA and CDR2 is YNFKEQ. This CDR3 region has 14 residues. CDR3 DNA sequence: TGTGCCAGCAGTGATACAGCCGGGGCCTACGAGCAGTACTTC. Protein product: CASSDTAGAYEQYF.

The rearrangement uses TRBV27 and TRBJ2-3; D is perhaps TRBD2 (6 bases). Trimming shortened V by 4 bases and J by 4 bases, and 12 bases separated the two germline ends. Germline V lookup: CDR1 MNHEY, CDR2 SMNVEV (reference sequence). The length of the CDR3 is 14 residues. As DNA, the CDR3 is TGTGCCAGCAGTTCCTCGGGAGTCGCAGATACGCAGTATTTT. Translation gives CASSSSGVADTQYF.

The genes are TRBV9 and TRBJ2-7; no reliable D call. Germline V gene sequence: CDR1 SGDLS, CDR2 YYNGEE. With 3 bases removed from V and 2 bases from J, the gap between germline ends came to 12 bases. The CDR3 runs to 14 residues. CDR3 protein: CASSDRTETYEQYF. CDR3 nucleotide sequence: TGTGCCAGCAGCGACCGGACGGAAACCTACGAGCAGTACTTC.

This chain links TRBV10-1 with TRBJ2-7, with D perhaps matching TRBD2 (6 bases). V lost 4 bases and J lost 0, with 19 bases in between. CDR1 and CDR2 (germline): WNHNN, SYGVQD (reference sequence). This CDR3 contains 17 residues. The CDR3 region is CASSAQTRDCSSYEQYF. CDR3 in DNA: TGCGCCAGCAGTGCCCAGACCCGGGACTGTAGCTCCTACGAGCAGTACTTC.

This clone is medium-sized by share. This rearrangement joins TRBV28 to TRBJ2-7; 11 nucleotides agree with TRBD1. Germline CDR1 and CDR2: MDHEN and SYDVKM. V was clipped by 3 bases and J by 5 bases; unmatched bases: 18. This CDR3 has 19 residues. For the CDR3, the DNA is TGTGCCAGCAGTTTTTCGCCGGGACAGGGGGACCATGGGAGGAACGAGCAGTACTTC. This codes for CASSFSPGQGDHGRNEQYF. The variable domain in full, with the rest retrieved from reference TRBV28 and TRBJ2-7, is DVKVTQSSRYLVKRTGEKVFLECVQDMDHENMFWYRQDPGLGLRLIYFSYDVKMKEKGDIPEGYSVSREKKERFSLILESASTNQTSMYLCASSFSPGQGDHGRNEQYFGPGTRLTVT.

The V call is TRBV4-1, the J call TRBJ2-1; D might be TRBD1 or TRBD2, each matching 5 bases. V was pared by 2 bases and J by 7 bases, with 9 bases between. Germline V CDR1 and CDR2: MGHRA, YSYEKL. The CDR3 consists of 13 residues. CDR3 amino acids: CASSQRDGNEQFF. CDR3 in DNA: TGCGCCAGCAGCCAACGGGACGGAAATGAGCAGTTCTTC.

This sequence joins TRBV5-1 and TRBJ2-5; possibly TRBD1 for D (5 bases). The CDR3 has 12 amino acids. The V gene lost 6 bases and the J gene lost 5 bases, with 11 bases spanning the gap. The germline V gene has CDR1 SGHRS and CDR2 YFSETQ. The CDR3, as DNA: TGCGCCAGCACAGGGATTGTCGAGACCCAGTACTTC. It codes for CASTGIVETQYF.

The V and J genes are TRBV27 and TRBJ2-3, with D possibly being TRBD1 (5 bases). CDR1 is MNHEY, CDR2 SMNVEV, per germline (reference sequence). This CDR3 comprises 13 residues. Trimming left V 3 bases short and J 8 bases short, with 12 bases between. CDR3 residues: CASSFSDQGTQYF. The DNA for the CDR3 is TGTGCCAGCAGTTTCTCAGACCAGGGTACGCAGTATTTT.

The chain uses TRBV7-9 and TRBJ1-5; 8 nucleotides align to TRBD1. V was clipped by 4 bases and J by 5 bases; unmatched bases: 1. Germline V gives CDR1 SEHNR, CDR2 FQNEAQ (reference sequence). The CDR3 is 13 residues long. This CDR3 is CASSSDRDQPQHF. CDR3 nucleotides: TGTGCCAGCAGCTCGGACAGGGATCAGCCCCAGCATTTT.

This clone occurred once. The chain couples TRBV10-2 to TRBJ2-7; no clear D. CDR3 length equals 13 residues. Germline V gives CDR1 WSHSY, CDR2 SAAADI. Between the trimmed V and J ends, which lost 4 bases and 2 bases, there was a span of 9 bases. The CDR3 sequence is CASSGPYAYEQYF. The CDR3 region has the DNA TGCGCCAGCAGTGGTCCATACGCCTACGAGCAGTACTTC.

This chain links TRBV4-2 with TRBJ1-1, with 9 bases aligning to TRBD1. J lost 5 bases, V lost 9 bases, and 7 bases had no gene match. The CDR3 is made up of 13 amino acids. Per germline, CDR1 LGHNA and CDR2 YNFKEQ. CDR3 residues: CASWDRDGTEAFF. The CDR3, as DNA: TGTGCCAGTTGGGACAGGGATGGGACTGAAGCTTTCTTT.

The J gene is TRBJ2-7, the V gene TRBV4-2; TRBD1 matches at 8 bases. Losses at the gene ends were 0 bases for V and 7 bases for J; bases not matched to a gene: 8. The CDR3 sequence is 15 residues long. Germline CDR1 and CDR2: LGHNA and YNFKEQ. The CDR3, as DNA: TGTGCCAGCAGCCAAGAGGCAGGGGGCTTTTTAGAGCAGTACTTC. Translating it yields CASSQEAGGFLEQYF.

This clone has only a few counts. The genes are TRBV4-2 and TRBJ2-1; D tentatively fits TRBD1 or TRBD2 (5 bases each). Germline-derived CDR1 and CDR2 are LGHNA and YNFKEQ. V was cut by 3 bases and J by 4 bases, with 16 bases left in between. The CDR3 has 16 amino acids. This chain's CDR3 is CASSHGTAGGYNEQFF. The CDR3, as DNA: TGTGCCAGCAGCCACGGGACCGCTGGTGGGTACAATGAGCAGTTCTTC.

The rearrangement uses TRBV5-1 and TRBJ1-1; 9 positions agree with TRBD1. Per germline, CDR1 SGHRS and CDR2 YFSETQ. Trimming at V came to 4 bases and at J to 0 bases, leaving 4 bases not matched to a gene. The CDR3 spans 15 residues. The CDR3 is CASSPRDRVNTEAFF. The CDR3 coding sequence is TGCGCCAGCAGCCCCCGGGACAGGGTGAACACTGAAGCTTTCTTT.

This clone was seen a few times. V and J are TRBV27 and TRBJ2-5; 8 bases map to TRBD2. The germline CDR1 and CDR2 sequences are MNHEY and SMNVEV (reference sequence). The CDR3 has 15 amino acids. V lost 2 bases and J lost 1; bases outside the gene matches: 3. Written as DNA, the CDR3 is TGTGCCAGCAGTTTAGCGGGGGGCCGCCAAGAGACCCAGTACTTC. Its protein is CASSLAGGRQETQYF.

This clone was observed a single time. The rearrangement uses TRBV12-1 and TRBJ2-1; TRBD1, the table's D call, was not compared with the DNA. TRBV12-1 is reported as a pseudogene. The CDR3 length is 18 residues. DNA for the CDR3: TGTGCCAGCAGCTTAGTCTTCGGGACAGGGGGCTCCTACAATGAGCAGTTCTTC. This sequence encodes CASSLVFGTGGSYNEQFF.

V and J are TRBV7-9 and TRBJ1-2; D gene unclear. The V gene lost 4 bases and the J gene lost 0 bases, with 9 bases spanning the gap. Germline V gene data show CDR1 as SEHNR and CDR2 as FQNEAQ (reference sequence). The CDR3 spans 14 residues. DNA for the CDR3: TGTGCCAGCAGCTGGGGTCAGTCTAACTATGGCTACACCTTC. Translating gives CASSWGQSNYGYTF.

The chain combines TRBV19 with TRBJ2-7; 7 bases align to TRBD1. Germline CDR1 and CDR2: LNHDA and SQIVND (reference sequence). CDR3 size: 13 residues. V dropped 6 bases and J dropped 5; count of bases not matched to a gene: 7. The CDR3 DNA reads TGTGCCAGTAGGAGTAGGGGGCAAGACGAGCAGTACTTC. Amino acids: CASRSRGQDEQYF.

The chain is built from TRBV5-1 and TRBJ2-6, with a possible D match to TRBD2 (6 bases). V gave up 6 bases and J gave up 4 bases, with 23 bases separating them. Per the germline V gene, CDR1 is SGHRS and CDR2 is YFSETQ. CDR3 length: 18 residues. The CDR3 protein is CASKDRFAGSVGANVLTF. CDR3 nucleotides: TGCGCCAGCAAGGATCGGTTTGCGGGGTCTGTGGGGGCCAACGTCCTGACTTTC.

This clone was recorded a few times. The J gene is TRBJ2-1, the V gene TRBV30, with 7 bases aligning to TRBD2. The CDR3 spans 15 residues. Germline V gene lookup returns CDR1 GTSNPN and CDR2 SVGIG (reference sequence). The V and J ends lost 2 bases and 4 bases, in that order; junction bases with no gene match: 8. The CDR3 DNA follows: TGTGCCTGGAGTACGACTAGCAACCCTTACAATGAGCAGTTCTTC. Translating it yields CAWSTTSNPYNEQFF.